Presented here are 12 T cell receptor beta chains from one specimen sequenced in a study of blood T cell repertoires in COVID-19. Clones were sequenced by immunoSEQ multiplex PCR, and TCRdb holds only the in-frame ones, with some missing. The sample has approximately 240,000 clones, roughly 84% seen once. The sequencing sample was made of peripheral blood. These receptors were obtained from a middle-aged man who had recovered from COVID-19.

The chain couples TRBV18 to TRBJ2-5, with 9 bases lining up with TRBD2. The junction had 4 bases not matched to a gene; V was cut back by 4 bases and J by 1 base. This CDR3 region has 15 residues. Germline loops: CDR1 KGHSH, CDR2 LQKENI. CDR3 protein: CASSQVTSGQETQYF. The CDR3 DNA reads as TGTGCCAGCTCACAGGTGACTAGCGGCCAAGAGACCCAGTACTTC. The complete variable domain, with remaining parts taken from reference TRBV18 and TRBJ2-5, reads NAGVMQNPRHLVRRRGQEARLRCSPMKGHSHVYWYRQLPEEGLKFMVYLQKENIIDESGMPKERFSAEFPKEGPSILRIQQVVRGDSAAYFCASSQVTSGQETQYFGPGTRLLVL.

The gene calls are TRBV19 and TRBJ2-1; 9 bases align to TRBD2. Germline assignment: CDR1 LNHDA and CDR2 SQIVND (reference sequence). CDR3 length: 16 amino acids. Germline trimming cut 3 bases from V and 4 bases from J; bases unmatched to any gene: 7. DNA for the CDR3: TGTGCCAGTAGTATTTTAGCGGGAGTGCAATACAATGAGCAGTTCTTC. The encoded protein is CASSILAGVQYNEQFF.

J is TRBJ1-1 and V is TRBV15; a possible D gene is TRBD1 (6 bases). CDR3 size: 14 residues. Germline CDR1 LNHNV, CDR2 YYDKDF (reference sequence). Trimming cost V 1 base and J 4 bases, with 10 bases left between them. CDR3 in DNA: TGTGCCACCAGCAGAGGACAGGAAGGCACTGAAGCTTTCTTT. It encodes CATSRGQEGTEAFF.

The chain carries TRBV11-2 and TRBJ2-7; 9 bases agree with TRBD2. This CDR3 spans 14 amino acids. The ends lost 1 base at V and 6 bases at J; junction bases unmatched: 4. The germline V gene encodes CDR1 SGHAT and CDR2 FQNNGV. The CDR3 is CASSLGTSVGEQYF. Here the CDR3 DNA reads TGTGCCAGCAGCTTAGGGACTAGCGTCGGCGAGCAGTACTTC.

The chain joins TRBV10-2 to TRBJ1-2; TRBD1 might be the D (5 bases). The CDR3 covers 13 residues. Looked up from germline, CDR1 is WSHSY and CDR2 is SAAADI. Deletions cut 3 bases from V and 8 bases from J, with 13 bases between. Here the CDR3 reads CASSERGAGGYTF. CDR3 sequence (DNA): TGCGCCAGCAGTGAACGTGGGGCGGGGGGCTACACCTTC.

The chain recombines TRBV5-1 with TRBJ1-2; 7 nucleotides line up with TRBD1. After removal of 4 bases from V and 2 bases from J, the junction contained 5 bases not matched to a gene. Germline loops: CDR1 SGHRS, CDR2 YFSETQ. This CDR3 comprises 14 residues. This chain's CDR3 is CASSPGTENYGYTF. CDR3 coding DNA: TGCGCCAGCAGCCCCGGGACAGAGAACTATGGCTACACCTTC. Full variable domain (remainder filled in from reference TRBV5-1 and TRBJ1-2): KAGVTQTPRYLIKTRGQQVTLSCSPISGHRSVSWYQQTPGQGLQFLFEYFSETQRNKGNFPGRFSGRQFSNSRSEMNVSTLELGDSALYLCASSPGTENYGYTFGSGTRLTVV.

This clone was seen only once. This chain uses TRBV5-4 with TRBJ2-3; 9 nucleotides agree with TRBD2. This CDR3 is built from 18 residues. The germline V gene has CDR1 SGHNT and CDR2 YYREEE (reference sequence). Trimming cost V 3 bases and J 0 bases; bases outside gene matches: 11. The CDR3 loop reads CASSSPLAGSPSTDTQYF. The DNA of the CDR3 is TGTGCCAGCAGCTCCCCCCTAGCGGGAAGCCCTAGCACAGATACGCAGTATTTT.

The rearrangement links TRBV9 to TRBJ2-3; 7 bases are a match to TRBD2. Germline CDR1 and CDR2: SGDLS and YYNGEE. The length of the CDR3 is 14 residues. J was trimmed by 0 bases and V by 5 bases; bases with no gene match: 3. CDR3 amino acids: CASRGGSSTDTQYF. DNA of the CDR3: TGTGCCAGCAGAGGCGGGAGTAGCACAGATACGCAGTATTTT.

This chain links TRBV19 with TRBJ1-5; 9 nucleotides agree with TRBD1. CDR1 is LNHDA and CDR2 is SQIVND in the germline V gene (reference sequence). This CDR3 has 15 amino acids. V gave up 7 bases and J gave up 2 bases; unmatched junction bases: 6. CDR3 nucleotide sequence: TGTGCCAGTAACTCGGGACAGGGAGGCAATCAGCCCCAGCATTTT. Protein: CASNSGQGGNQPQHF.

This clone was observed a single time. The chain joins TRBV7-8 to TRBJ2-1; TRBD2 matches 7 bases. Per the germline V gene, CDR1 is SGHVS and CDR2 is FQNEAQ. With 1 base clipped from V and 4 bases from J, the junction kept 1 base outside the gene matches. This CDR3 is 14 amino acids long. DNA for the CDR3: TGTGCCAGCAGCTTAGGCGGGGGATACAATGAGCAGTTCTTC. It translates to CASSLGGGYNEQFF.

The chain recombines TRBV7-8 with TRBJ2-1; 10 bases agree with TRBD2. The V gene's germline CDR1 is SGHVS and CDR2 FQNEAQ. With 4 bases clipped from V and 0 bases from J, the junction kept 6 bases outside the gene matches. CDR3 length: 17 amino acids. CDR3 sequence (DNA): TGTGCCAGCAGCTCGAGACTAGCGGGTCCCTCCTACAATGAGCAGTTCTTC. Amino acids: CASSSRLAGPSYNEQFF.

This chain uses TRBV7-9 with TRBJ2-7; 8 bases map to TRBD2. The CDR3 sequence is 16 residues long. Germline loops: CDR1 SEHNR, CDR2 FQNEAQ (reference sequence). The trim removed 6 bases at V and 1 base at J, leaving 11 bases unmatched. CDR3 in DNA: TGTGCCAGCAGTCCCGCGAGCGGGAGATGGTCCTACGAGCAGTACTTC. Translating it yields CASSPASGRWSYEQYF.